This T cell receptor (beta chain) was found in a study of radiotherapy plus CTLA-4 blockade in lung cancer. Study at large: Objective responses were recorded in about 17% of patients, with disease control recorded in about 33%.

Trimming cost V 6 bases and J 5 bases; bases outside gene matches: 16. The CDR3 spans 17 residues. Germline CDR1 and CDR2: LNHDA and SQIVND (reference sequence). Profiling relied on immunoSEQ multiplex PCR, and the TCRdb table lists in-frame clones only, not all of them. The sample holds approximately 50,000 clones; 65% to 90% are singletons and the top ten take 15% to 20%. Points from the study as a whole: Radiotherapy was combined with ipilimumab, and tumor-derived TCR clones then expanded in blood. Reported findings show early blood T cell clone dynamics, with interferon-beta, best predicted response.

Patients in the study, people with chemo-refractory metastatic non-small-cell lung cancer, received focal radiation plus ipilimumab CTLA-4 blockade. This clone was observed once. Its antigen is still unknown. The specimen comprised peripheral blood, sampled from a patient treated with radiotherapy plus ipilimumab. The chain employs TRBV19 and TRBJ2-3; 8 nucleotides agree with TRBD2. This sequence originates from a human donor with non-small cell lung cancer that progressed on radiotherapy plus ipilimumab. Some clones in this sample may be carry-over from other donors' samples. The CDR3 region has the DNA TGTGCCAGTAGCAGGGGAGGGAGCGGGAGAGGAATAGATACGCAGTATTTT. Protein: CASSRGGSGRGIDTQYF.